This entry features one T cell receptor (beta chain) sequence. Antigen: not known. The PCR was carried out with 60 Vbeta primers and 13 Jbeta primers. Using immunoSEQ multiplex PCR, the repertoire was profiled, and TCRdb retains in-frame clones only, with some absent. Found here are about 210,000 clones; the top ten clones hold around 0.95%. After removal of 6 bases from V and 0 bases from J, the junction contained 11 bases not matched to a gene. Per the germline V gene, CDR1 is LGHNA and CDR2 is YNFKEQ. The CDR3 has 16 amino acids. This sample is drawn from a study of cytomegalovirus exposure and HLA in healthy donors. The study's findings and limits: In vitro, three CMV-associated chains proved specific for CMV antigens.

This clonotype was obtained from a woman younger than 45 in good health and CMV-seropositive. Sequenced sample: PBMCs. The V and J genes are TRBV4-2 and TRBJ2-7, with TRBD2 identical over 7 bases. The CDR3 is CASRKDGGKSSYEQYF. In nucleotides, the CDR3 is TGTGCCAGCAGAAAGGACGGGGGGAAAAGCTCCTACGAGCAGTACTTC.